This TCR beta chain was captured in a study of OX40 agonist ivuxolimab in advanced cancers. Study-level background: Hepatocellular carcinoma, melanoma, renal cell or head and neck cancer affected the dose-escalation patients. Among those treated, three patients had partial responses, one with hepatocellular carcinoma and two with cutaneous melanoma.

Data came from immunoSEQ multiplex PCR; TCRdb stores just in-frame clones and leaves some out. The sample gives 100,000 or so clones, about four fifths of which show up once; 5.5% is in the top ten. The timepoints at which blood was sampled were baseline, cycle 4 day 1, and cycle 7 day 1. The sample consisted of CD4+ or CD8+ T cells sorted from blood, taken in a trial of the OX40 agonist ivuxolimab. This receptor was taken from an adult with an advanced solid tumor such as melanoma, head and neck, liver or kidney cancer.

The CDR3 DNA reads TGCGCCAGCACGGCTAGCGGGGGGACCGGGGAGCTGTTTTTT. It translates to CASTASGGTGELFF. The gene calls are TRBV5-1 and TRBJ2-2; TRBD2 matches 11 bases. This CDR3 region has 14 residues. V was clipped by 6 bases and J by 5 bases; unmatched bases: 3. Germline V CDR1 and CDR2: SGHRS, YFSETQ.